This TCR beta chain was found in a study of T cell clonality in common variable immunodeficiency. General observations from the study: Shared TCRbeta clones were fewer between CVID subjects than controls.

Libraries were prepared by immunoSEQ multiplex PCR; TCRdb keeps only in-frame clonotypes and omits some of them. The sample includes roughly 60,000 clones, none of them occurring once. This clone was recorded many times. Its antigen remains unknown. The missing CDR3 end, 3 residues past where the read stops, is filled in from the germline J gene. The V and J ends lost 2 bases and 2 bases, in that order; junction bases with no gene match: 2. CDR1 is MDHEN, CDR2 SYDVKM, per germline. The CDR3 runs 14 residues. The sequencing sample was made of peripheral blood mononuclear cells. This clonotype originated in a person between 18 and 70 years old in good health. The chain couples TRBV28 to TRBJ1-2; 7 bases are shared with TRBD1. The CDR3 sequence is CASSLGQANYGYTF. The sequenced CDR3 bases are TGTGCCAGCAGTTTAGGACAGGCGAACTATGGC.